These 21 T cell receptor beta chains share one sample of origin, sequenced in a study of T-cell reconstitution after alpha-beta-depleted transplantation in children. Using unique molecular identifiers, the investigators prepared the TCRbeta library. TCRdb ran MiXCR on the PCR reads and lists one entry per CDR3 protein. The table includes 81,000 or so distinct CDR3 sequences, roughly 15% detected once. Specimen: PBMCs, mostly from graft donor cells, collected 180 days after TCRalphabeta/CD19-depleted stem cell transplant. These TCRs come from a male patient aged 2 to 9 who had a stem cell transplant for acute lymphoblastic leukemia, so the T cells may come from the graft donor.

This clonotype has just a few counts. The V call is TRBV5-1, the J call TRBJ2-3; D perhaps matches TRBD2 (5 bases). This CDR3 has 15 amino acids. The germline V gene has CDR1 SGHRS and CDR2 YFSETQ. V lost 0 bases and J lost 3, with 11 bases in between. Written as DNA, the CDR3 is TGCGCCAGCAGCTTGGCCTCGGGATGGACAGATACGCAGTATTTT. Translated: CASSLASGWTDTQYF.

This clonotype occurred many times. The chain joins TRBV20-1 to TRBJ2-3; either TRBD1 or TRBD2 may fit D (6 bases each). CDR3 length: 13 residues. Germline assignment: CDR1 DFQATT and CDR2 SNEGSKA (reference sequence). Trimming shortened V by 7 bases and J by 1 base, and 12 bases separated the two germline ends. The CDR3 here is CSVEGGGTDTQYF. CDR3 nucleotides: TGCAGTGTGGAGGGGGGTGGCACAGATACGCAGTATTTT.

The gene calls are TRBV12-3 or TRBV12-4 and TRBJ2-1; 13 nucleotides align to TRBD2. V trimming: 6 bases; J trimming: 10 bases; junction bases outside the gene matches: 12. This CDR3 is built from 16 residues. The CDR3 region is CASSFRLAGGPREQFF. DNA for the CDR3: TGTGCCAGCAGCTTTAGACTAGCGGGGGGTCCAAGAGAGCAGTTCTTC.

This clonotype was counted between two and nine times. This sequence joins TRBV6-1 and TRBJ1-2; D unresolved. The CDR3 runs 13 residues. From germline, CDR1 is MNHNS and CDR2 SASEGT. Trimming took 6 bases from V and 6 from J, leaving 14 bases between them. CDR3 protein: CASSSVGPNGYTF. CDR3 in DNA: TGTGCCAGCAGCTCAGTGGGCCCAAATGGCTACACCTTC.

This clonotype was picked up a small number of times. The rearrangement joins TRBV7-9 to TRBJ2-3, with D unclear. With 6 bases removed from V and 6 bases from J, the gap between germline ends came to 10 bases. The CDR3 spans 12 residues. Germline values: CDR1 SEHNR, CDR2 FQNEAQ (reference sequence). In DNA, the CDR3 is TGTGCCAGCAGGAAGACTGGGGATACGCAGTATTTT. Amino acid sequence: CASRKTGDTQYF.

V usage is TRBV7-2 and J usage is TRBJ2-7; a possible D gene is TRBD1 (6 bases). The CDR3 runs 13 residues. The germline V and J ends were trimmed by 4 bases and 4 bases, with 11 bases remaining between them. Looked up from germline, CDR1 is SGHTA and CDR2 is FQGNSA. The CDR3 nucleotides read TGTGCCAGCAGCTCAGACAGGAAATACGAGCAGTACTTC. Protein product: CASSSDRKYEQYF.

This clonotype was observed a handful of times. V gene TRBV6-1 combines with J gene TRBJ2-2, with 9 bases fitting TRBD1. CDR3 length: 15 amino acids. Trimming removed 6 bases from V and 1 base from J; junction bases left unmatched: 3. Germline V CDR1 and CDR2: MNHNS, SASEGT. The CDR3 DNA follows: TGTGCCAGCAGCGGGGACAGGGAGAACACCGGGGAGCTGTTTTTT. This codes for CASSGDRENTGELFF.

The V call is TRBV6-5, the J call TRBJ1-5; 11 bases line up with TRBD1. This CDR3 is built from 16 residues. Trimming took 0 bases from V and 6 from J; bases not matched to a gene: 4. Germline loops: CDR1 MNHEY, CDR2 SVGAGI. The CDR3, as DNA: TGTGCCAGCAGTTACTCAGGACAGGGGGCAGGTCAGCCCCAGCATTTT. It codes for CASSYSGQGAGQPQHF.

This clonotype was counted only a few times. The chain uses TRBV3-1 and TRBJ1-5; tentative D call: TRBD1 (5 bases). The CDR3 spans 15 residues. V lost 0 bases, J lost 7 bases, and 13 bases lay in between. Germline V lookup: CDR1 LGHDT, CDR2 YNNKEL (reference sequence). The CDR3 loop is CASSQDGGARQPQHF. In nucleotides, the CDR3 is TGTGCCAGCAGCCAAGATGGAGGGGCGCGGCAGCCCCAGCATTTT.

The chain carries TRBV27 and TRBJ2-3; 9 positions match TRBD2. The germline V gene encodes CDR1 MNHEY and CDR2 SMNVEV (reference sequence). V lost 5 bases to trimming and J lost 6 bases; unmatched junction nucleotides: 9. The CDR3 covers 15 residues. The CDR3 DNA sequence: TGTGCCAGCAGTCCACCGACTAGCGGAGGGGATACGCAGTATTTT. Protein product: CASSPPTSGGDTQYF.

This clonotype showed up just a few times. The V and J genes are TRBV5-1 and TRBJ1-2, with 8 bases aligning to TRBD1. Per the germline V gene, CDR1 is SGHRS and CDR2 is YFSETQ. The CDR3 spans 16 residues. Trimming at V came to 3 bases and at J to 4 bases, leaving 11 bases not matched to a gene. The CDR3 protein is CASSSPTGGSPYGYTF. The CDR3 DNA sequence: TGCGCCAGCAGCTCACCTACAGGGGGAAGTCCCTATGGCTACACCTTC.

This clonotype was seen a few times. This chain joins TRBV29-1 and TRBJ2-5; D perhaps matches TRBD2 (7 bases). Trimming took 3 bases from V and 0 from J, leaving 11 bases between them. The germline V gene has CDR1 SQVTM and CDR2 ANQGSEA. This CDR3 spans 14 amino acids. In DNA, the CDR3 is TGCAGCGTTGACGGGGGGCAGTACCAAGAGACCCAGTACTTC. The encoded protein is CSVDGGQYQETQYF.

Here the CDR3 reads CASSADRGFYNEQFF. The CDR3, as DNA: TGTGCCAGCAGCGCCGACAGGGGTTTCTACAATGAGCAGTTCTTC. The chain couples TRBV9 to TRBJ2-1, with 8 nucleotides matching TRBD1. Per germline, CDR1 SGDLS and CDR2 YYNGEE. This CDR3 has 15 residues. After removal of 3 bases from V and 3 bases from J, the junction contained 5 bases not matched to a gene.

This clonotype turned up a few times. The CDR3 region has the DNA TGTGCCAGCAGTATGAGGACAGGGGAACGATACGAGCAGTACTTC. Encoded protein: CASSMRTGERYEQYF. The rearrangement joins TRBV2 to TRBJ2-7; 9 positions agree with TRBD1. The germline V gene encodes CDR1 SNHLY and CDR2 FYNNEI. Trimming cost V 5 bases and J 4 bases; bases outside gene matches: 9. This CDR3 is 15 amino acids long.

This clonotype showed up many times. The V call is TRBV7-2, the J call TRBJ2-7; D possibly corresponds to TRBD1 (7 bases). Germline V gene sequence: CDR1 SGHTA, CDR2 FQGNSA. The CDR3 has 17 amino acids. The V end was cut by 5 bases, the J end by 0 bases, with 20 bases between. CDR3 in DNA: TGTGCCAGCAGCCCCCGCCGGGGGACAGAGAGCTCCTACGAGCAGTACTTC. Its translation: CASSPRRGTESSYEQYF.

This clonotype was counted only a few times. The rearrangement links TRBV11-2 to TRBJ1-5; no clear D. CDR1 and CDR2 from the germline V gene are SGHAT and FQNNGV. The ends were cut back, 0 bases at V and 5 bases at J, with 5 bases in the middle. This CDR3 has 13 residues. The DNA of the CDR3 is TGTGCCAGCAGCTTAGAAGCAGATCAGCCCCAGCATTTT. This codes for CASSLEADQPQHF.

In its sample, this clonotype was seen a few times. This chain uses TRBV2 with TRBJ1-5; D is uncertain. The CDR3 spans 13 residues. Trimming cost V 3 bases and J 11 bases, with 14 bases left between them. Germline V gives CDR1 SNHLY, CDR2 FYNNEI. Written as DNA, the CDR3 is TGTGCCAGCAGTGATACGGATCAGATGGCCCAGCATTTT. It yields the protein CASSDTDQMAQHF.

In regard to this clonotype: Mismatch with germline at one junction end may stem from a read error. CDR3 residues: CCATRSGTGGINYGYTF. DNA of the CDR3: TGCTGTGCTACTCGCTCCGGGACAGGGGGGATTAACTATGGCTACACCTTC. V usage is TRBV20-1 and J usage is TRBJ1-2, with TRBD1 identical over 11 bases. CDR3 length: 17 amino acids. Germline V gene data show CDR1 as DFQATT and CDR2 as SNEGSKA (reference sequence).

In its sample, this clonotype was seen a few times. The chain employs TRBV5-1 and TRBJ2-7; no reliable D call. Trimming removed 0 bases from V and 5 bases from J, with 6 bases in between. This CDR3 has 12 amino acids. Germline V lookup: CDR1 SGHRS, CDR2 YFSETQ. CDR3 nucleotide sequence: TGCGCCAGCAGCTTGGTTACAGACGAGCAGTACTTC. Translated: CASSLVTDEQYF.

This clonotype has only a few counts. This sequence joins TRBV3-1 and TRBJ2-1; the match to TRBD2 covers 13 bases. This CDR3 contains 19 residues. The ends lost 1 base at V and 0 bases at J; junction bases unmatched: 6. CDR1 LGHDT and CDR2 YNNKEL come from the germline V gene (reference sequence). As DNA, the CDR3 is TGTGCCAGCAGCCAAGTTGGGACTAGCGGGGTAAGCTCCTACAATGAGCAGTTCTTC. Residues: CASSQVGTSGVSSYNEQFF.

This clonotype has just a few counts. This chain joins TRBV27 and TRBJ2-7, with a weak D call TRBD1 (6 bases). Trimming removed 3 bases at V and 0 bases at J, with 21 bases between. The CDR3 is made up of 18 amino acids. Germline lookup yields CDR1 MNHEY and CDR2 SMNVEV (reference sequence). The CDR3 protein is CASSFQNTGTQSSYEQYF. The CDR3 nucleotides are TGTGCCAGCAGTTTCCAAAACACCGGGACACAGAGCTCCTACGAGCAGTACTTC.